This record looks at one TCR beta chain sequence and its context. The clone's antigen remains unknown. Nothing much larger sits one base from this clone, and base qualities are not available. CDR1 and CDR2 (SGHRS, YFSETQ) derive from the germline V gene. V lost 3 bases and J lost 5 bases, and the count of bases not matched to a germline gene is 10. Counted from cysteine to phenylalanine, this CDR3 has 16 amino acids. Only the CDR3 part of the read is kept: 48 bases, read in frame from the first base. Donors formed part of the validation cohort, which comprised over a hundred subjects and was distinct from the first cohort of 550 to 850 subjects. The entry originates in a study of cytomegalovirus exposure and HLA in healthy donors listed by TCRdb under 2017. For context, the study as a whole: A later analysis indicated that the 95 to 150 validation repertoires were generated on the platform also employed for the 720 or so repertoires of the first cohort. The study combined high-throughput TCR immunosequencing, statistical association of individual TCRs with disease status, and machine learning to predict cytomegalovirus infection status. The study was designed to test whether signatures of past pathogen exposure could be identified by cataloging public T cell receptors. A separate validation cohort of over 95 different subjects was used in addition to the roughly 700-subject first cohort.

Libraries came from the immunoSEQ multiplex PCR assay. The paper's data handling went like this. A statistical classification framework was built to diagnose cytomegalovirus status from the catalog of TCR beta chain sequences. This immuneACCESS table, as held by TCRdb, lists in-frame sequences with V and J called but not all clones. Of the missing ones, under half trace to an unresolved V gene in checked studies; the others have no known cause. D and trimming come from the DNA, and the V and J calls and clone size come from that table. The sample table holds 150,000 to 200,000 clones, of which roughly 86% were seen once. The biggest ten clones account for less than 3.5% of the sample. What the work shows at the level of the full study, not this receptor alone: The study gave a list of roughly 150 TCR beta chains associated with cytomegalovirus. Of the cluster scores, 85% to 95% were above 0 in a later analysis, which found that TCRs clustered in the first cohort also tended to co-occur in the 130 or so validation repertoires. Cytomegalovirus status was reported to be diagnosed by the classifier with high specificity and sensitivity in both the original and validation cohorts. The authors suggested that the approach could potentially be generalized to other disease states and immunological phenotypes. A later analysis had no HLA typing for the validation cohort, so co-occurrence there was scored across all 110 or so repertoires. In vitro tests confirmed that a few of the cytomegalovirus-associated TCR beta chains recognize cytomegalovirus antigens. Across donors, most TCR sequences were observed very rarely, whereas some public TCRs were present in many individuals.

The specimen sequenced was PBMCs. The V and J segments used are TRBV5-1 and TRBJ2-2, and TRBD2 aligns with 7 junction nucleotides. The receptor comes from a man between 18 and 29 years old in good health and CMV-seropositive. CDR3 sequence: CASSSEPAGSTGELFF. The nucleotide sequence is given as TGCGCCAGCAGCTCCGAACCAGCGGGATCTACCGGGGAGCTGTTTTTT.